Listed here are 23 T cell receptor beta chains from one sample, sequenced in a study of blood T cell repertoires in COVID-19. Clones were read by immunoSEQ multiplex PCR, and TCRdb kept only the in-frame ones, dropping some. This table holds 250,000 or so clones, 85% to 90% found once. The source material was PBMCs or T cells enriched from blood (not recorded which). Receptor source: a man between 40 and 49 years old who had recovered from COVID-19.

This sequence joins TRBV11-3 and TRBJ1-3; a weak D match, TRBD1 (6 bases). The germline V gene encodes CDR1 SGHNT and CDR2 YENEEA. The CDR3 covers 16 residues. V lost 5 bases and J lost 3, with 17 bases in between. CDR3 amino acids: CASSARTVHDGNTIYF. CDR3 in DNA: TGTGCCAGCAGCGCCCGGACAGTTCACGATGGAAACACCATATATTTT. Full variable domain (rest looked up from reference TRBV11-3 and TRBJ1-3): EAGVVQSPRYKIIEKKQPVAFWCNPISGHNTLYWYLQNLGQGPELLIRYENEEAVDDSQLPKDRFSAERLKGVDSTLKIQPAELGDSAVYLCASSARTVHDGNTIYFGEGSWLTVV.

The chain is built from TRBV5-6 and TRBJ2-7, with D unclear. With 0 bases removed from V and 3 bases from J, the gap between germline ends came to 7 bases. Germline lookup yields CDR1 SGHDT and CDR2 YYEEEE. The CDR3 contains 13 residues. CDR3 region: CASSLGSFYEQYF. CDR3 bases: TGTGCCAGCAGCTTGGGTAGTTTCTACGAGCAGTACTTC. Combining the CDR3 with reference TRBV5-6 and TRBJ2-7 gives the whole variable domain DAGVTQSPTHLIKTRGQQVTLRCSPKSGHDTVSWYQQALGQGPQFIFQYYEEEERQRGNFPDRFSGHQFPNYSSELNVNALLLGDSALYLCASSLGSFYEQYFGPGTRLTVT.

The sample holds one count of this clone. The chain uses TRBV18 and TRBJ2-1, with a tentative D call TRBD1 (5 bases). CDR3 size: 15 residues. The V end was cut by 5 bases, the J end by 5 bases, with 16 bases between. Per the germline V gene, CDR1 is KGHSH and CDR2 is LQKENI. The CDR3: CASSFRATENNEQFF. CDR3 sequence (DNA): TGTGCCAGCTCATTCAGGGCTACCGAGAACAATGAGCAGTTCTTC.

The chain links TRBV9 to TRBJ2-3, with D perhaps matching TRBD1 (5 bases). V lost 2 bases, J lost 4 bases, and 20 bases lay in between. The length of the CDR3 is 17 residues. CDR1 SGDLS and CDR2 YYNGEE come from the germline V gene. The CDR3 sequence is CASSVDMTVNGPDTQYF. CDR3 bases: TGTGCCAGCAGCGTGGATATGACAGTGAACGGCCCAGATACGCAGTATTTT.

The V call is TRBV19, the J call TRBJ2-1, with a possible D match to TRBD2 (5 bases). This CDR3 is built from 14 residues. Trimming removed 9 bases from V and 1 base from J, with 13 bases in between. From germline, CDR1 is LNHDA and CDR2 SQIVND (reference sequence). The CDR3 is CASESSGSYNEQFF. CDR3 nucleotide sequence: TGTGCCAGCGAATCGAGCGGATCCTACAATGAGCAGTTCTTC.

The V gene is TRBV4-1, the J gene TRBJ1-1; the match to TRBD1 covers 7 bases. The CDR3 consists of 15 residues. Germline values: CDR1 MGHRA, CDR2 YSYEKL. The V gene end was trimmed by 4 bases and the J gene end by 1 base; junction bases not matched to a gene: 6. Here the CDR3 reads CASSRRDSANTEAFF. DNA for the CDR3: TGCGCCAGCAGCCGCCGGGACAGCGCGAACACTGAAGCTTTCTTT.

The V gene is TRBV5-8, the J gene TRBJ2-7; 11 bases fit TRBD2. The germline V gene encodes CDR1 SGHTS and CDR2 YDEGEE. This CDR3 is built from 17 residues. Unmatched junction bases numbered 13, after V lost 6 bases and J lost 2 bases. CDR3 coding DNA: TGTGCCAGCACCCCAATACCCGGGACTAGCGGAACCTACGAGCAGTACTTC. Residues: CASTPIPGTSGTYEQYF.

V gene TRBV18 combines with J gene TRBJ2-7; 8 bases fit TRBD2. V was pared by 2 bases and J by 1 base, with 7 bases of the junction left unmatched. Germline assignment: CDR1 KGHSH and CDR2 LQKENI. CDR3 length: 16 residues. The DNA of the CDR3 is TGTGCCAGCTCACCATTTTCAGCGGGAGCTTCCTACGAGCAGTACTTC. Its translation: CASSPFSAGASYEQYF.

V gene TRBV19 combines with J gene TRBJ1-4, with D hard to call. The CDR3 covers 16 residues. Trimming removed 6 bases at V and 0 bases at J, with 14 bases between. Germline lookup yields CDR1 LNHDA and CDR2 SQIVND (reference sequence). DNA of the CDR3: TGTGCCAGTAGAAAATCACACCCTGCAACTAATGAAAAACTGTTTTTT. Its translation is CASRKSHPATNEKLFF.

This chain joins TRBV7-3 and TRBJ2-3; 9 nucleotides align to TRBD1. Germline V gene sequence: CDR1 SGHTA, CDR2 FQGTGA. The CDR3 is 15 amino acids. V gave up 1 base and J gave up 5 bases; unmatched junction bases: 4. The CDR3 bases are TGTGCCAGCAGCTTAATGGGACAGGGTTTAGATACGCAGTATTTT. Encoded protein: CASSLMGQGLDTQYF.

Turning to this clone: Within the sample, other DNA sequences also encode this same CDR3. The chain joins TRBV5-1 to TRBJ2-1; TRBD2 matches 9 bases. Trimming took 0 bases from V and 5 from J; bases not matched to a gene: 3. CDR3 length equals 15 residues. Germline V lookup: CDR1 SGHRS, CDR2 YFSETQ. Here the CDR3 DNA reads TGCGCCAGCAGCTTGGTACTAGCGGGCAACAATGAGCAGTTCTTC. It translates to CASSLVLAGNNEQFF. Full variable domain (remainder filled in from reference TRBV5-1 and TRBJ2-1): KAGVTQTPRYLIKTRGQQVTLSCSPISGHRSVSWYQQTPGQGLQFLFEYFSETQRNKGNFPGRFSGRQFSNSRSEMNVSTLELGDSALYLCASSLVLAGNNEQFFGPGTRLTVL.

J is TRBJ1-1 and V is TRBV2; TRBD1 matches at 8 bases. CDR3 length equals 11 residues. CDR1 SNHLY and CDR2 FYNNEI come from the germline V gene. Germline trimming cut 8 bases from V and 11 bases from J; bases unmatched to any gene: 7. The CDR3 DNA is TGTGCCAGCCTGGGACAGGCTGGGGCTTTCTTT. This encodes CASLGQAGAFF.

This chain joins TRBV14 and TRBJ2-1; D may be TRBD2 (5 bases). V was clipped by 2 bases and J by 2 bases, with 10 bases between them. Germline CDR1 and CDR2: SGHDN and FVKESK. The CDR3 sequence is 15 residues long. The CDR3 sequence: CASSQTGLTYNEQFF. CDR3 in DNA: TGTGCCAGCAGCCAAACCGGACTTACCTACAATGAGCAGTTCTTC.

The rearrangement links TRBV3-1 (or the pseudogene TRBV3-2) to TRBJ1-3; 8 nucleotides match TRBD1. The ends lost 4 bases at V and 8 bases at J; junction bases unmatched: 13. Germline V lookup: CDR1 LGHDT, CDR2 YNNKEL (reference sequence). This CDR3 is built from 16 residues. The CDR3 region has the DNA TGTGCCAGCAGCCCCCGGACAGGGATAGTCTGGGACACCATATATTTT. This translates into CASSPRTGIVWDTIYF.

Of note for this clone: A junction end diverges from the germline sequence, so it may reflect a read error. This chain links TRBV7-9 with TRBJ2-5, with D tentatively TRBD1 (5 bases). The CDR3 runs to 11 residues. Per germline, CDR1 SEHNR and CDR2 FQNEAQ (reference sequence). The CDR3 DNA sequence: TGTGCCAGCAGCTTAACAGGTGTAGGTAACTTC. Translation: CASSLTGVGNF.

The CDR3 nucleotides read TGTGCCATCAGTGATAGCGGGAGCTACGAGCAGTACTTC. Translation gives CAISDSGSYEQYF. The chain carries TRBV10-3 and TRBJ2-7; 9 bases agree with TRBD2. CDR3 length: 13 residues. The V gene's germline CDR1 is ENHRY and CDR2 SYGVKD. The trim removed 3 bases at V and 3 bases at J, leaving 0 bases unmatched.

The chain employs TRBV5-1 and TRBJ2-3, with TRBD2 matching 12 bases. The CDR3 is 19 residues long. Germline CDR1 and CDR2: SGHRS and YFSETQ. The junction had 13 bases not matched to a gene; V was cut back by 3 bases and J by 2 bases. Here the CDR3 reads CASSWKGLAGIDNTDTQYF. The CDR3 coding sequence is TGCGCCAGCAGCTGGAAAGGACTAGCGGGAATCGATAACACAGATACGCAGTATTTT.

This chain connects TRBV9 to TRBJ2-3, with 8 bases fitting TRBD2. J lost 4 bases, V lost 0 bases, and 4 bases had no gene match. Germline CDR1 is SGDLS and CDR2 is YYNGEE. CDR3 size: 15 residues. The CDR3 DNA reads as TGTGCCAGCAGCGTAGATGGCGGGAGGTCAGATACGCAGTATTTT. Protein product: CASSVDGGRSDTQYF.

In this sample, this clone turned up a few times. This chain connects TRBV4-1 to TRBJ2-7; perhaps TRBD2 as D (6 bases). CDR1 and CDR2 (germline): MGHRA, YSYEKL. Trimming pared 1 base from V and 5 bases from J, leaving 15 bases between. The length of the CDR3 is 15 residues. The DNA of the CDR3 is TGCGCCAGCAGCCAAGGTGGGGTCGGGGGACACGAGCAGTACTTC. Protein product: CASSQGGVGGHEQYF.

This chain connects TRBV6-5 to TRBJ2-2, with a weak D call TRBD2 (5 bases). The V gene's germline CDR1 is MNHEY and CDR2 SVGAGI. Trimming shortened V by 6 bases and J by 4 bases, and 12 bases separated the two germline ends. The CDR3 contains 14 residues. The DNA for the CDR3 is TGTGCCAGCAGGAACCCGGGGAGCACCGGGGAGCTGTTTTTT. This translates into CASRNPGSTGELFF.

In its sample, this clone was seen a few times. Additional DNA sequences in this sample encode the identical CDR3. This chain links TRBV7-2 with TRBJ1-1; D uncertain. Germline loops: CDR1 SGHTA, CDR2 FQGNSA. CDR3 length: 12 residues. The germline V and J ends were trimmed by 1 base and 6 bases, with 6 bases remaining between them. The CDR3 nucleotides read TGTGCCAGCAGCTTAGGTGGCCCTGAAGCTTTCTTT. It encodes CASSLGGPEAFF.

J is TRBJ1-2 and V is TRBV28; a possible D gene is TRBD1 (5 bases). The CDR3 is 12 amino acids. The V end was cut by 3 bases, the J end by 5 bases, with 7 bases between. Germline V CDR1 and CDR2: MDHEN, SYDVKM. The CDR3 DNA reads as TGTGCCAGCAGTTTTAGGGGATATGGCTACACCTTC. This codes for CASSFRGYGYTF.

This chain links TRBV29-1 with TRBJ1-1, with D tentatively TRBD1 (5 bases). V lost 0 bases to trimming and J lost 4 bases, with 12 bases between them. The CDR3 runs to 14 residues. The germline gives CDR1 SQVTM, CDR2 ANQGSEA. CDR3 nucleotide sequence: TGCAGCGTTGAAGAGCAGGGCATCGGCACTGAAGCTTTCTTT. It yields the protein CSVEEQGIGTEAFF.